The 15 T cell receptor beta chains below were found in one sample sequenced in a study of blood T cell repertoires in COVID-19. Sequencing was performed with immunoSEQ multiplex PCR; in TCRdb, only in-frame clones are kept and a portion is missing. Here the sample spans about 130,000 clones, approximately 83% being singletons. Sample: PBMCs or T cells enriched from blood (not recorded which). The receptors originated from a man aged 45 to 65 who had recovered from COVID-19.

CDR3 in DNA: TGTGCCAGCAGCTACGGGACAGGGATTAACAATGAGCAGTTCTTC. The encoded protein is CASSYGTGINNEQFF. V and J are TRBV5-6 and TRBJ2-1; 9 bases match TRBD1. Germline V gene data show CDR1 as SGHDT and CDR2 as YYEEEE. V lost 3 bases and J lost 5; bases outside the gene matches: 6. CDR3 size: 15 residues.

This rearrangement joins TRBV5-8 to TRBJ2-7, with D unresolved. CDR1 and CDR2 (germline): SGHTS, YDEGEE. CDR3 length equals 12 residues. V gave up 3 bases and J gave up 5 bases, with 9 bases separating them. The CDR3 region has the DNA TGTGCCAGCAGCTACTCCCGCCACGAGCAGTACTTC. Translation: CASSYSRHEQYF. Filled out from reference TRBV5-8 and TRBJ2-7, the complete variable domain reads EAGVTQSPTHLIKTRGQQATLRCSPISGHTSVYWYQQALGLGLQFLLWYDEGEERNRGNFPPRFSGRQFPNYSSELNVNALELEDSALYLCASSYSRHEQYFGPGTRLTVT.

The rearrangement joins TRBV7-2 to TRBJ1-2, with D unclear. In germline, CDR1 is SGHTA, CDR2 FQGNSA. The CDR3 totals 13 residues. Deletions cut 5 bases from V and 5 bases from J, with 12 bases between. The CDR3 sequence: CASSPEADYGYTF. The CDR3 bases are TGTGCCAGCAGCCCGGAGGCGGATTATGGCTACACCTTC.

The CDR3 bases are TGCGCCAGCAGCTTGAGACAGGGAGATGAAAAACTGTTTTTT. Its translation is CASSLRQGDEKLFF. This sequence joins TRBV5-1 and TRBJ1-4; 7 bases agree with TRBD1. With V trimmed by 1 base and J by 6 bases, 3 bases remained unmatched. Germline V gene data show CDR1 as SGHRS and CDR2 as YFSETQ. The CDR3 has 14 amino acids.

The rearrangement links TRBV6-6 to TRBJ1-6, with TRBD1 matching over 7 bases. The CDR3 contains 14 residues. After removal of 2 bases from V and 8 bases from J, the junction contained 3 bases not matched to a gene. CDR1 MNHNY and CDR2 SVGAGI come from the germline V gene (reference sequence). The CDR3 loop reads CASSYPDRDSPLHF. DNA for the CDR3: TGTGCCAGCAGTTACCCAGACAGGGATTCACCCCTCCACTTT.

This chain joins TRBV27 and TRBJ2-2; 14 bases match TRBD2. This CDR3 is built from 17 residues. From germline, CDR1 is MNHEY and CDR2 SMNVEV (reference sequence). J gave up 1 base and V 6 bases, and 4 bases lay outside the gene matches. This chain's CDR3 is CASRTGTSGGNTGELFF. The DNA for the CDR3 is TGTGCCAGCAGAACCGGGACTAGCGGGGGGAACACCGGGGAGCTGTTTTTT.

CDR3 loop: CASTTGQGARQPQHF. The CDR3 DNA is TGTGCCAGCACCACGGGACAGGGGGCGCGGCAGCCCCAGCATTTT. The chain employs TRBV28 and TRBJ1-5; 12 bases fit TRBD1. The CDR3 totals 15 residues. Unmatched junction bases numbered 8, after V lost 7 bases and J lost 7 bases. Germline V gene sequence: CDR1 MDHEN, CDR2 SYDVKM.

This clone has only one observation. CDR3 residues: CATSDPPGTGRSHEQFF. CDR3 DNA: TGTGCCACCAGTGATCCGCCAGGGACAGGGAGGTCCCATGAGCAGTTCTTC. The rearrangement links TRBV24-1 to TRBJ2-1, with 9 bases lining up with TRBD1. Trimming at V came to 3 bases and at J to 8 bases, leaving 13 bases not matched to a gene. The CDR3 covers 17 residues. Germline V gene sequence: CDR1 KGHDR, CDR2 SFDVKD.

J is TRBJ1-3 and V is TRBV9, with D tentatively TRBD1 (6 bases). The V end lost 0 bases, the J end lost 0 bases, and 16 bases lay between the germline ends. Germline V CDR1 and CDR2: SGDLS, YYNGEE. This CDR3 spans 18 amino acids. The CDR3, as DNA: TGTGCCAGCAGCGTAGGGGGGACACGTCAATCCTCTGGAAACACCATATATTTT. Translating gives CASSVGGTRQSSGNTIYF.

The V call is TRBV7-2, the J call TRBJ2-7; tentative D call: TRBD1 (5 bases). CDR1 is SGHTA, CDR2 FQGNSA, per germline. This CDR3 is built from 14 residues. Trimming shortened V by 1 base and J by 3 bases, and 10 bases separated the two germline ends. The CDR3 DNA sequence: TGTGCCAGCAGCTTAGACAGGATCAACTACGAGCAGTACTTC. Encoded protein: CASSLDRINYEQYF.

This chain joins TRBV7-8 and TRBJ2-6; 7 bases align to TRBD1. Germline V gene lookup returns CDR1 SGHVS and CDR2 FQNEAQ. V lost 5 bases and J lost 0; bases outside the gene matches: 16. This CDR3 spans 20 amino acids. This CDR3 reads CASSPPFRQGGGSGANVLTF. The CDR3 DNA follows: TGTGCCAGCAGCCCTCCTTTTCGACAGGGCGGCGGCTCTGGGGCCAACGTCCTGACTTTC. Using reference TRBV7-8 and TRBJ2-6 for the parts outside the CDR3, the full variable domain is GAGVSQSPRYKVAKRGQDVALRCDPISGHVSLFWYQQALGQGPEFLTYFQNEAQLDKSGLPSDRFFAERPEGSVSTLKIQRTQQEDSAVYLCASSPPFRQGGGSGANVLTFGAGSRLTVL.

V usage is TRBV7-2 and J usage is TRBJ2-7; D gene ambiguous. Per germline, CDR1 SGHTA and CDR2 FQGNSA. Trimming stripped 1 base from V and 3 bases from J, with 4 bases between. The CDR3 loop spans 12 amino acids. CDR3 nucleotide sequence: TGTGCCAGCAGCTTAGTCGGCTACGAGCAGTACTTC. Encoded protein: CASSLVGYEQYF.

V is TRBV27 and J is TRBJ2-3, with TRBD2 identical over 8 bases. J lost 0 bases, V lost 5 bases, and 7 bases had no gene match. Germline V gene data show CDR1 as MNHEY and CDR2 as SMNVEV (reference sequence). This CDR3 region has 16 residues. The chain's CDR3 is CASSLSGVTSTDTQYF. In nucleotides, the CDR3 is TGTGCCAGCAGTCTTAGCGGGGTTACTAGCACAGATACGCAGTATTTT.

This chain uses TRBV27 with TRBJ1-5, with D possibly matching TRBD1 (5 bases). CDR3 size: 13 residues. Germline V gene sequence: CDR1 MNHEY, CDR2 SMNVEV (reference sequence). Deletions cut 3 bases from V and 6 bases from J, with 9 bases between. CDR3 loop: CASSFGQGQPQHF. CDR3 nucleotides: TGTGCCAGCAGTTTTGGGCAGGGTCAGCCCCAGCATTTT.

The chain is built from TRBV7-2 and TRBJ1-3, with D perhaps matching TRBD1 (6 bases). This CDR3 contains 13 residues. Between the trimmed V and J ends, which lost 5 bases and 4 bases, there was a span of 9 bases. The germline V gene encodes CDR1 SGHTA and CDR2 FQGNSA. CDR3 DNA: TGTGCCAGCAGCGCCGGACAGGGAAACACCATATATTTT. Translation: CASSAGQGNTIYF. The full variable domain, its missing parts supplied by reference TRBV7-2 and TRBJ1-3, is GAGVSQSPSNKVTEKGKDVELRCDPISGHTALYWYRQSLGQGLEFLIYFQGNSAPDKSGLPSDRFSAERTGGSVSTLTIQRTQQEDSAVYLCASSAGQGNTIYFGEGSWLTVV.